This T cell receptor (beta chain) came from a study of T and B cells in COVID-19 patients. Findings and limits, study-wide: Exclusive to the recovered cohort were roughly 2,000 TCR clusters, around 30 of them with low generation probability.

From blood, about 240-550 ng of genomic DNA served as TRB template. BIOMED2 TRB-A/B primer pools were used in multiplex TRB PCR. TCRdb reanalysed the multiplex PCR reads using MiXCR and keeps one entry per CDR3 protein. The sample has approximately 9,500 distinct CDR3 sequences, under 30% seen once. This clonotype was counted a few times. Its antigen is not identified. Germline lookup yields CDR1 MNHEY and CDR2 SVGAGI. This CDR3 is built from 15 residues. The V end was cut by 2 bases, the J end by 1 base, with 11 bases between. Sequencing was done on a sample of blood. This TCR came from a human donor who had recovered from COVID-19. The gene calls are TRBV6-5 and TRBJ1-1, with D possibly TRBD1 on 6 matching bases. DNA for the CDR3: TGTGCCAGCAGTTACGGGGCAGGGGCGAACACTGAAGCTTTCTTT. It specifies CASSYGAGANTEAFF.